These T cell receptor beta chains were read from a single sample in a study of cytomegalovirus exposure and HLA in healthy donors. Measured with immunoSEQ multiplex PCR; TCRdb has only the in-frame clones, and not every one. This table holds about 200,000 clones, approximately 78% found once. The material sequenced was PBMCs. The receptor source for this set is a woman between 40 and 55 years old in good health and CMV-seronegative. The CDR3 runs from the conserved cysteine through the conserved F or W. Each record gives: D gene, J gene, V gene, CDR3 protein, CDR3 DNA. The D gene is left open where the match is weak.

. TRBJ2-1 TRBV5-4 CASNYSPLDEQFF TGTGCCAGCAACTACTCGCCCTTGGATGAGCAGTTCTTC
TRBD2 TRBJ2-3 TRBV5-1 CASSTGTSGTSTQYF TGCGCCAGCAGTACCGGGACTAGCGGGACTAGTACGCAGTATTTT
TRBD2 TRBJ2-7 TRBV5-1 CASIQTSGAHEQYF TGCGCCAGCATACAGACTAGCGGAGCCCACGAGCAGTACTTC
. TRBJ1-2 TRBV19 CASITTPPTPNYGYTF TGTGCCAGTATTACGACACCGCCCACACCTAACTATGGCTACACCTTC
. TRBJ2-3 TRBV5-1 CASSFGTSGGDTQYF TGCGCCAGCAGCTTCGGGACTTCTGGGGGAGATACGCAGTATTTT
TRBD1 TRBJ1-1 TRBV18 CASSRDRLNTEAFF TGTGCCAGCTCGCGGGACAGATTGAACACTGAAGCTTTCTTT
. TRBJ1-2 TRBV29-1 CSAPSGEAANYGYTF TGCAGCGCACCCTCGGGAGAGGCAGCTAACTATGGCTACACCTTC
. TRBJ2-3 TRBV6-5 CASSYSTAGFTQYF TGTGCCAGCAGTTACAGTACGGCCGGGTTTACGCAGTATTTT
TRBD1 TRBJ1-1 TRBV6-1 CASTLGQATEAFF TGTGCCAGCACCTTAGGACAGGCCACTGAAGCTTTCTTT
. TRBJ1-2 TRBV29-1 CSVAGTRGYTF TGCAGCGTTGCTGGCACCCGGGGGTACACCTTC
. TRBJ1-3 TRBV28 CASSWGGEGTIYF TGTGCCAGCAGTTGGGGGGGAGAGGGCACCATATATTTT
TRBD1 TRBJ1-3 TRBV28 CASSFGQGAGNTIYF TGTGCCAGCAGTTTTGGGCAGGGGGCTGGAAACACCATATATTTT
. TRBJ2-7 TRBV6-5 CASRAGGCEQYF TGTGCCAGCAGGGCTGGGGGGTGCGAGCAGTACTTC
TRBD2 TRBJ2-7 TRBV5-1 CASSWEGGRRQKIYEQYF TGCGCCAGCAGCTGGGAGGGCGGCCGGAGACAAAAGATTTACGAGCAGTACTTC
. TRBJ2-7 TRBV5-6 CASSLDPRRPYEQYF TGTGCCAGCAGCTTGGACCCAAGGAGGCCCTACGAGCAGTACTTC
TRBD1 TRBJ1-2 TRBV7-8 CASSFDRGSKGYTF TGTGCCAGCAGCTTTGACAGGGGGTCGAAAGGCTACACCTTC
. TRBJ1-5 TRBV19 CASSIGTRSNQPQHF TGTGCCAGTAGTATAGGAACACGTAGCAATCAGCCCCAGCATTTT
TRBD1 TRBJ1-4 TRBV5-6 CASSLGARGMNEKLFF TGTGCCAGCAGCTTGGGGGCCAGGGGGATGAATGAAAAACTGTTTTTT